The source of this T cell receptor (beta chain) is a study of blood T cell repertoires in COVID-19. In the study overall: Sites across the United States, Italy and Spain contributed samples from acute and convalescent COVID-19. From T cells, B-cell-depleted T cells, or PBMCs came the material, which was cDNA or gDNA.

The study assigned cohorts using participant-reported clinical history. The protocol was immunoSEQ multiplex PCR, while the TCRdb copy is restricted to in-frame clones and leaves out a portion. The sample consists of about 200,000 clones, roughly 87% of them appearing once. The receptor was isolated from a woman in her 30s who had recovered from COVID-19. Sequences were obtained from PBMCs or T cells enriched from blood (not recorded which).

The CDR3 is CASSLGPRGLAGNTIYF. CDR3 nucleotide sequence: TGTGCCAGCAGCTTGGGACCAAGGGGGCTAGCTGGAAACACCATATATTTT. This chain uses TRBV5-6 with TRBJ1-3, with 7 bases identical to TRBD1. The CDR3 runs 17 residues. From germline, CDR1 is SGHDT and CDR2 YYEEEE. V lost 0 bases, J lost 2 bases, and 8 bases stayed unmatched.